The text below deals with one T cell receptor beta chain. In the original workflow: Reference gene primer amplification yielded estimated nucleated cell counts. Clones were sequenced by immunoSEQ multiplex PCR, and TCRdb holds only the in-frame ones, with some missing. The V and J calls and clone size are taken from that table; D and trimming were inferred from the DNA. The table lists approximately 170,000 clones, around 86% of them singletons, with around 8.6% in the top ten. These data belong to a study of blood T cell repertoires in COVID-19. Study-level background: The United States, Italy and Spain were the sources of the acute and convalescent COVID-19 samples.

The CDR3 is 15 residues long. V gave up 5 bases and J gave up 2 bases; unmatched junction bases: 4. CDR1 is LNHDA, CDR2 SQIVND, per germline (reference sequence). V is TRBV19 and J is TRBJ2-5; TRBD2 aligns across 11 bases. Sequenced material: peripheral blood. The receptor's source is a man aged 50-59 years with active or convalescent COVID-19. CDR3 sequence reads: CASSPRLAGQETQYF. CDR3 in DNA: TGTGCCAGTAGTCCACGACTAGCGGGACAAGAGACCCAGTACTTC.